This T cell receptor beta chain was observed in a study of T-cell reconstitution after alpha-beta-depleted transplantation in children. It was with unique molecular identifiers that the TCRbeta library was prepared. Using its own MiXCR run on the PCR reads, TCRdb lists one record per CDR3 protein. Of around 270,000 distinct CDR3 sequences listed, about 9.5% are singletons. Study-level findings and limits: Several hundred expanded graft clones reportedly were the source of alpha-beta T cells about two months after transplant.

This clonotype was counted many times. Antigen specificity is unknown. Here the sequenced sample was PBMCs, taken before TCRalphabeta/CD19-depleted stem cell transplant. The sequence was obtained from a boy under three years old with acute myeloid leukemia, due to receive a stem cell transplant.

CDR3 DNA sequence: TGTGCCAGTAGTATTCATTCTAGCGGATACACAGATACGCAGTATTTT. Protein: CASSIHSSGYTDTQYF. The chain uses TRBV19 and TRBJ2-3; 7 bases agree with TRBD2. V gave up 3 bases and J gave up 2 bases; unmatched junction bases: 8. Germline lookup yields CDR1 LNHDA and CDR2 SQIVND (reference sequence). The CDR3 covers 16 residues.